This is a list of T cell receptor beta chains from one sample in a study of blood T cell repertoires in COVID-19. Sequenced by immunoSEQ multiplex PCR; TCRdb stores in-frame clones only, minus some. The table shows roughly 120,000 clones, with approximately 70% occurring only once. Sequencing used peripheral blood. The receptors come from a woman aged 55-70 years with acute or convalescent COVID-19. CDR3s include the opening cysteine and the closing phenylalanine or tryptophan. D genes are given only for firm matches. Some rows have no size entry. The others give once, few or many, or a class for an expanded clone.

DNA: TGTGCCAGCAGCAAAGAGGGGGCGGATAATTCACCCCTCCACTTT
CDR3: CASSKEGADNSPLHF
size: -
V: TRBV3-1/TRBV3-2
J: TRBJ1-6
D: TRBD1

DNA: TGTGCCAGCAGCTTAAAGCGGGGTATCACAGATACGCAGTATTTT
CDR3: CASSLKRGITDTQYF
size: -
V: TRBV7-2
J: TRBJ2-3
D: TRBD2

DNA: TGTGCCATCAGTGAACAGGGGGTCAACGAGCAGTACTTC
CDR3: CAISEQGVNEQYF
size: few
V: TRBV10-3
J: TRBJ2-7
D: TRBD1

DNA: TGCGCCAGCAGCCCCTCGACTAGCGGGGGGGCAGGCGAGCAGTACTTC
CDR3: CASSPSTSGGAGEQYF
size: few
V: TRBV4-1
J: TRBJ2-7
D: TRBD2

DNA: TGTGCCAGCAGTGAAGTTCTGGAGCAGTTCTTC
CDR3: CASSEVLEQFF
size: -
V: TRBV2
J: TRBJ2-1
D: -

DNA: TGCGCCAGCAGCGGAGGGGACAGAAGGGGTGAAAAACTGTTTTTT
CDR3: CASSGGDRRGEKLFF
size: -
V: TRBV5-1
J: TRBJ1-4
D: TRBD1

DNA: TGTGCCAGCAGTTTAAGGAGGGACACTGAAGCTTTCTTT
CDR3: CASSLRRDTEAFF
size: -
V: TRBV28
J: TRBJ1-1
D: -

DNA: TGCGCCAGCAGCTTGCAACGGGATAATGAAAAACTGTTTTTT
CDR3: CASSLQRDNEKLFF
size: -
V: TRBV5-1
J: TRBJ1-4
D: -

DNA: TGTGCCATCAGCGACAGGGAAAAACGGGGAAACACCATATATTTT
CDR3: CAISDREKRGNTIYF
size: -
V: TRBV10-3
J: TRBJ1-3
D: TRBD1

DNA: TGTGCCAGCAGCCCTAAGGTCAGGGTGAACACTGAAGCTTTCTTT
CDR3: CASSPKVRVNTEAFF
size: few
V: TRBV7-9
J: TRBJ1-1
D: -

DNA: TGCGCCAGCAGTTTGGACAGGGGCCCTGAAGCTTTCTTT
CDR3: CASSLDRGPEAFF
size: -
V: TRBV5-1
J: TRBJ1-1
D: TRBD1

DNA: TGCACCAGCAGCCAAGGCCGTCGACAGGGTTCCCCAATGAGCTATGGCTACACCTTC
CDR3: CTSSQGRRQGSPMSYGYTF
size: -
V: TRBV1
J: TRBJ1-2
D: -

DNA: TGTGCCAGCAGCCCGCGTTACAATGAGCAGTTCTTC
CDR3: CASSPRYNEQFF
size: few
V: TRBV3-1/TRBV3-2
J: TRBJ2-1
D: -

DNA: TGTGCCAGCAGGGCACCAGGGGGCGAAAGAAACACCATATATTTT
CDR3: CASRAPGGERNTIYF
size: -
V: TRBV3-1/TRBV3-2
J: TRBJ1-3
D: TRBD1

DNA: TGTGCCAGCAGTGGATCCAGGCTAGCGGGGGGGCCCGGGGAGCTGTTTTTT
CDR3: CASSGSRLAGGPGELFF
size: many
V: TRBV2
J: TRBJ2-2
D: TRBD2

DNA: TGCGCCAGCAGCTTGGATGGGGGGGCTGGTACTGAAGCTTTCTTT
CDR3: CASSLDGGAGTEAFF
size: -
V: TRBV5-1
J: TRBJ1-1
D: -

DNA: TGCGCCAGCAGCTTGGGACAGCGTGAAGCTTTCTTT
CDR3: CASSLGQREAFF
size: -
V: TRBV5-1
J: TRBJ1-1
D: -

DNA: TGCAGCGTTGGACAGGGGGCCCGGCAGCCCCAGCATTTT
CDR3: CSVGQGARQPQHF
size: -
V: TRBV29-1
J: TRBJ1-5
D: TRBD1

DNA: TGTGCCAGCAGCTTACGGGCAGGGGGCGCGATGGTTGGCAATCAGCCCCAGCATTTT
CDR3: CASSLRAGGAMVGNQPQHF
size: -
V: TRBV7-2
J: TRBJ1-5
D: TRBD1

DNA: TGTGCCAGCAGCGTAGACCCCATCGGGAACGAGCAGTACTTC
CDR3: CASSVDPIGNEQYF
size: few
V: TRBV9
J: TRBJ2-7
D: -

DNA: TGTGCCAGCAGCCGTACAACAATTTCTGGAAACACCATATATTTT
CDR3: CASSRTTISGNTIYF
size: -
V: TRBV7-9
J: TRBJ1-3
D: -

DNA: TGTGCCAGCACCTCCCCTGGAAACACCATATATTTT
CDR3: CASTSPGNTIYF
size: -
V: TRBV9
J: TRBJ1-3
D: -

DNA: TGTGCCAGCAGGCCCGGACAGGGCCTCGGCGGGGAGCTGTTTTTT
CDR3: CASRPGQGLGGELFF
size: -
V: TRBV11-2
J: TRBJ2-2
D: TRBD1

DNA: TGTGCCAGCTCCGACAATCCCGTTGGCGGCTACACCTTC
CDR3: CASSDNPVGGYTF
size: few
V: TRBV18
J: TRBJ1-2
D: -

DNA: TGTGCCAGCAGCGTAGAGCCATTAGCCGGGACAGGAATTAGGGCTTTCTTT
CDR3: CASSVEPLAGTGIRAFF
size: -
V: TRBV9
J: TRBJ1-1
D: TRBD1

DNA: TGTGCCAGCAGCTTTACAGGGTTTCTCGAGCAGTACTTC
CDR3: CASSFTGFLEQYF
size: -
V: TRBV7-2
J: TRBJ2-7
D: -

DNA: TGCAGTGCTCATCAGGGAAACGAGCAGTACTTC
CDR3: CSAHQGNEQYF
size: many
V: TRBV20-1
J: TRBJ2-7
D: -